The TCR beta chain described here comes from a study of type 1 regulatory T cells. Study-wide background: This in vitro CD4 product, T-allo10, is enriched for Tr1 cells and alloantigen-specific. Study-level points and caveats: Compared with non-Tr1 cells, Tr1 cells showed a narrower TCR repertoire.

This clonotype appeared a few times. Its target is unknown. Germline V gene lookup returns CDR1 LNHDA and CDR2 SQIVND (reference sequence). The V gene lost 1 base and the J gene lost 0 bases, with 7 bases spanning the gap. This CDR3 has 15 amino acids. A single record per CDR3 protein comes from TCRdb applying MiXCR to the reads. Of more than 4,000 distinct CDR3 sequences listed, around 28% were seen once; the top ten hold 35% to 45%. Sequencing was done on a sample of cultured type 1 regulatory T (Tr1) cells, either the whole culture or a sorted fraction (not recorded which). This receptor was identified in a human donor in good health. This chain links TRBV19 with TRBJ1-3; D is perhaps TRBD1 (5 bases). The CDR3 protein is CASSIGTNSGNTIYF. In DNA form, the CDR3 reads TGTGCCAGTAGTATAGGGACAAACTCTGGAAACACCATATATTTT.